One sample yielded the 5 T cell receptor beta chains listed below, sequenced in a study of blood T cell repertoires in COVID-19. Produced via immunoSEQ multiplex PCR; TCRdb's table is partial and in-frame only. The table records 25,000 to 30,000 clones, roughly four fifths of them present only once. Sample: peripheral blood. The origin of the receptors is a human donor in a cohort sampled during active COVID-19.

DNA for the CDR3: TGTGCCAGCAGCGTAGGAGCGGATACGCAGTATTTT. This codes for CASSVGADTQYF. The V and J genes are TRBV9 and TRBJ2-3, with D hard to call. CDR1 and CDR2 (germline): SGDLS, YYNGEE. The CDR3 sequence is 12 residues long. Trimming cost V 0 bases and J 6 bases, with 5 bases left between them. The full variable domain, its missing parts supplied by reference TRBV9 and TRBJ2-3, is DSGVTQTPKHLITATGQRVTLRCSPRSGDLSVYWYQQSLDQGLQFLIQYYNGEERAKGNILERFSAQQFPDLHSELNLSSLELGDSALYFCASSVGADTQYFGPGTRLTVL.

This chain joins TRBV19 and TRBJ2-6; D might be TRBD2 (7 bases). CDR3 size: 18 residues. Germline CDR1 and CDR2: LNHDA and SQIVND (reference sequence). Trimming took off 3 bases at V and 1 base at J, with 16 bases between the two ends. Here the CDR3 reads CASSIPGGLLSGANVLTF. CDR3 bases: TGTGCCAGTAGTATCCCGGGGGGCCTCTTATCTGGGGCCAACGTCCTGACTTTC.

V and J are TRBV6-6 and TRBJ2-6, with 7 bases aligning to TRBD2. This CDR3 is 19 amino acids long. Germline loops: CDR1 MNHNY, CDR2 SVGAGI (reference sequence). V lost 5 bases and J lost 2; bases outside the gene matches: 15. This CDR3 is CASSPKGGDYLAGANVLTF. The CDR3 nucleotides are TGTGCCAGCAGTCCCAAGGGTGGGGACTACCTGGCTGGGGCCAACGTCCTGACTTTC.

This clone has only one observation. The gene calls are TRBV23-1 and TRBJ2-5; 9 bases agree with TRBD1. TRBV23-1 is labeled an ORF, and its function is uncertain. J lost 4 bases, V lost 7 bases, and 34 bases had no gene match. CDR3 size: 23 residues. CDR3 amino acids: CASIRDREGLNYPLKAPGETQYF. Written as DNA, the CDR3 is TGCGCCAGCATTCGGGACAGGGAAGGCTTGAACTACCCCCTAAAGGCCCCCGGAGAGACCCAGTACTTC.

CDR3: CASKPQESGANVLTF. For the CDR3, the DNA is TGCGCCAGCAAGCCTCAGGAAAGCGGGGCCAACGTCCTGACTTTC. The chain couples TRBV4-1 to TRBJ2-6; the D is unclear. Germline CDR1 is MGHRA and CDR2 is YSYEKL. V was trimmed by 7 bases and J by 4 bases, leaving 14 bases between them. The CDR3 is made up of 15 amino acids.